These T cell receptor beta chains were read from a single sample in a study of CD8 T cells in Susac syndrome. TCRdb passed the immunoSEQ multiplex PCR reads through MiXCR, listing each CDR3 protein once. The sample lists over 95,000 distinct CDR3 sequences, approximately 90% occurring once. Sequenced material: CD8+ T cells from PBMCs. The receptors were sampled from a human donor in good health. The CDR3 runs from the conserved cysteine through the conserved F or W. D genes are given only for firm matches. For some rows the clone size is stated as once, few or many, or as a class when expanded; others skip it.

>TRBJ2-5|.|TRBV5-4|TRBD2
TGTGCCAGCAGCTTGGATCCAGCGGGGGCGTGGGAGACCCAGTACTTC
CASSLDPAGAWETQYF
>TRBJ1-2|.|TRBV4-3|.
TGCGCCAGCAGCCAAGTGGCCCGAATGACAGACAACTATGGCTACACCTTC
CASSQVARMTDNYGYTF
>TRBJ1-5|.|TRBV18|.
TGTGCCAGCTCACCGACAGGTGACAATCAGCCCCAGCATTTT
CASSPTGDNQPQHF
>TRBJ1-1|.|TRBV5-6|TRBD1
TGTGCCAGCAGCTTGCCCGGACAGGGGAACACTGAAGCTTTCTTT
CASSLPGQGNTEAFF
>TRBJ2-7|.|TRBV6-2/TRBV6-3|TRBD1
TGTGCCAGCAGGCCGACAGGGACCTACGAGCAGTACTTC
CASRPTGTYEQYF
>TRBJ2-2|.|TRBV4-3|.
TGCGCCAGCAGCCCAGCTCCCGGCACCGGGGAGCTGTTTTTT
CASSPAPGTGELFF
>TRBJ2-7|.|TRBV13|.
TGTGCCAGCAGCCGTAGGGGTCTAGGGGAGCAGTACTTC
CASSRRGLGEQYF
>TRBJ2-1|.|TRBV4-1|.
TGCGCCAGCAGCCAAGATTTGGACGAGCAGTTCTTC
CASSQDLDEQFF
>TRBJ1-1|.|TRBV29-1|.
TGCAGCGTTGTCGTCACTGAAGCTTTCTTT
CSVVVTEAFF
>TRBJ2-4|once|TRBV29-1|.
TGCAGCGCATCTCGGGGGAATTTACTGGCCAAAAACATTCAGTACTTC
CSASRGNLLAKNIQYF
>TRBJ1-3|.|TRBV29-1|.
TGCAGCGTTGAATCACGGGTCACAAACACCATATATTTT
CSVESRVTNTIYF
>TRBJ2-1|.|TRBV20-1|.
TGCAGTGCCCATCGACTGGCCTCCTACAATGAGCAGTTCTTC
CSAHRLASYNEQFF